This is a list of T cell receptor beta chains from one sample in a study of control samples from healthy donors and cancer patients. Clones were sequenced by immunoSEQ multiplex PCR, and TCRdb holds only the in-frame ones, with some missing. The sample holds about 100,000 clones, less than 90% seen once. The sequencing input was blood. The source is a woman between 50 and 59 years old in good health. CDR3s include the opening cysteine and the closing phenylalanine or tryptophan. Fields, in order: D gene, J gene, clone size, V gene, CDR3 protein, CDR3 DNA. A D gene is named only where the DNA matches it firmly. Not all rows give a size; the values are once, few, many and, for expanded clones, a class.

NA,TRBJ2-3,NA,TRBV5-6,CASSLAADTQYF,TGTGCCAGCAGCTTGGCCGCAGATACGCAGTATTTT
NA,TRBJ1-3,NA,TRBV7-9,CASSRTYSGNTIYF,TGTGCCAGCAGCCGAACGTACTCTGGAAACACCATATATTTT
TRBD1,TRBJ2-3,NA,TRBV11-3,CASSPGQGSRTDTQYF,TGTGCCAGCAGCCCGGGACAGGGGTCCCGCACAGATACGCAGTATTTT
NA,TRBJ2-6,NA,TRBV19,CAIGPVGSGANVLTF,TGTGCCATCGGGCCGGTCGGCTCTGGGGCCAACGTCCTGACTTTC
TRBD1,TRBJ1-2,NA,TRBV6-1,CASSDRPGTGRSNYGYTF,TGTGCCAGCAGTGATAGGCCGGGGACAGGTCGATCTAACTATGGCTACACCTTC
NA,TRBJ1-5,NA,TRBV11-2,CASSLSWNSNQPQHF,TGTGCCAGCAGCTTAAGCTGGAATAGCAATCAGCCCCAGCATTTT
TRBD1,TRBJ2-1,NA,TRBV18,CASSGQGVNGEQFF,TGTGCCAGCTCTGGCCAGGGGGTAAATGGTGAGCAGTTCTTC
NA,TRBJ1-1,once,TRBV5-1,CASSLGSGKIPEAFF,TGCGCCAGCAGCTTGGGATCAGGCAAAATCCCTGAAGCTTTCTTT
TRBD1,TRBJ1-5,NA,TRBV9,CASSRQGNNQPQHF,TGTGCCAGCAGCAGACAGGGGAACAATCAGCCCCAGCATTTT
NA,TRBJ1-1,NA,TRBV27,CASSFREGTEAFF,TGTGCCAGCAGTTTCAGGGAGGGGACTGAAGCTTTCTTT
NA,TRBJ2-7,NA,TRBV30,CAWSSGNGEQYF,TGTGCCTGGAGTTCTGGTAATGGCGAGCAGTACTTC
NA,TRBJ1-6,NA,TRBV13,CASSPASLNSPLHF,TGTGCCAGCAGCCCTGCTAGCCTGAATTCACCCCTCCACTTT
NA,TRBJ2-5,NA,TRBV5-1,CASSRTRGETQYF,TGCGCCAGCAGCCGGACGCGGGGAGAGACCCAGTACTTC
NA,TRBJ2-1,NA,TRBV6-5,CASSNGVAEQFF,TGTGCCAGCAGTAATGGGGTTGCTGAGCAGTTCTTC
TRBD1,TRBJ1-2,NA,TRBV10-3,CAIREGTGGNYGYTF,TGTGCCATCAGAGAAGGGACAGGAGGTAACTATGGCTACACCTTC
NA,TRBJ2-4,NA,TRBV6-1,CASSDPLAKNIQYF,TGTGCCAGCAGTGACCCCTTAGCCAAAAACATTCAGTACTTC
NA,TRBJ1-1,NA,TRBV20-1,CSAMGESEAFF,TGCAGTGCTATGGGGGAATCTGAAGCTTTCTTT
NA,TRBJ1-2,NA,TRBV20-1,CSAILGQSYTF,TGCAGTGCGATCCTCGGACAGTCTTACACCTTC
TRBD1,TRBJ1-3,once,TRBV5-6,CASSLDRGSRNTIYF,TGTGCCAGCAGCTTGGACAGGGGCAGTAGAAACACCATATATTTT
NA,TRBJ1-1,NA,TRBV2,CARAFGWTEAFF,TGTGCCAGAGCCTTCGGGTGGACTGAAGCTTTCTTT
NA,TRBJ1-5,NA,TRBV2,CASTRDSNQPQHF,TGTGCCAGCACCAGGGATAGCAATCAGCCCCAGCATTTT
TRBD1,TRBJ2-4,NA,TRBV7-9,CASSLVTGQGLLAKNIQYF,TGTGCCAGCAGCTTAGTTACAGGACAGGGTTTATTAGCCAAAAACATTCAGTACTTC
NA,TRBJ2-5,once,TRBV18,CASSPLGTSRVETQYF,TGTGCCAGCTCACCACTAGGAACTAGTCGGGTAGAGACCCAGTACTTC
NA,TRBJ2-2,NA,TRBV9,CASSLGGVTGELFF,TGTGCCAGCAGCTTAGGCGGGGTGACCGGGGAGCTGTTTTTT
NA,TRBJ1-6,NA,TRBV9,CASSATGTRSYNSPLHF,TGTGCCAGCAGCGCCACAGGGACCCGCTCCTATAATTCACCCCTCCACTTT
NA,TRBJ2-7,NA,TRBV6-1,CASSEGVSYEQYF,TGTGCCAGCAGTGAGGGGGTGTCCTACGAGCAGTACTTC
NA,TRBJ1-2,NA,TRBV28,CASSPTIGTLRPYGYTF,TGTGCCAGCAGCCCAACCATCGGGACCCTTCGGCCGTATGGCTACACCTTC
TRBD1,TRBJ1-1,NA,TRBV11-2,CASSLNRGFRGSFTEAFF,TGTGCCAGCAGCTTGAACAGGGGTTTTAGAGGTTCTTTCACTGAAGCTTTCTTT
NA,TRBJ2-1,NA,TRBV7-3,CASSSPAVAPSYNEQFF,TGTGCCAGCAGCTCGCCCGCGGTAGCCCCATCCTACAATGAGCAGTTCTTC
NA,TRBJ2-7,NA,TRBV6-5,CASSYSKGRGYEQYF,TGTGCCAGCAGTTACTCGAAGGGCAGGGGCTACGAGCAGTACTTC
NA,TRBJ1-2,NA,TRBV7-3,CASSLTNSPYTF,TGTGCCAGCAGCTTAACAAACAGCCCTTACACCTTC
TRBD2,TRBJ2-5,NA,TRBV11-3,CASSRVGGGDQETQYF,TGTGCCAGCAGCCGCGTCGGCGGGGGGGATCAAGAGACCCAGTACTTC
NA,TRBJ2-4,NA,TRBV6-5,CARPSLAKNIQYF,TGTGCCAGACCGAGCTTAGCCAAAAACATTCAGTACTTC
TRBD2,TRBJ2-5,NA,TRBV5-1,CASSELAGSQETQYF,TGCGCCAGCAGCGAATTAGCGGGAAGCCAAGAGACCCAGTACTTC
NA,TRBJ1-2,NA,TRBV10-2,CASSDWGKGYGYTF,TGCGCCAGCAGTGATTGGGGTAAAGGCTATGGCTACACCTTC
TRBD1,TRBJ1-3,NA,TRBV11-2,CASSSPPRDRGPGNTIYF,TGTGCCAGCAGCTCGCCCCCTCGGGACAGGGGGCCTGGAAACACCATATATTTT
TRBD1,TRBJ1-1,NA,TRBV12-3/TRBV12-4,CASIPGGYTEAFF,TGTGCCAGCATCCCAGGGGGCTACACTGAAGCTTTCTTT
NA,TRBJ2-4,once,TRBV3-1/TRBV3-2,CASSPSDGKNIQYF,TGTGCCAGCAGCCCCTCGGACGGTAAAAACATTCAGTACTTC
NA,TRBJ1-1,NA,TRBV4-2,CASSQGGSQNTEAFF,TGTGCCAGCAGCCAAGGAGGATCGCAGAACACTGAAGCTTTCTTT
NA,TRBJ2-3,NA,TRBV6-1,CASSDGGRQDTQYF,TGTGCCAGCAGTGACGGGGGCCGGCAAGATACGCAGTATTTT
NA,TRBJ2-3,NA,TRBV5-1,CASSTNLAGGPDTQYF,TGCGCCAGCAGTACTAACCTAGCCGGGGGGCCAGATACGCAGTATTTT
TRBD1,TRBJ1-4,once,TRBV6-1,CASSANEGTGGEKLFF,TGTGCCAGCAGTGCCAATGAGGGGACAGGAGGGGAAAAACTGTTTTTT
TRBD2,TRBJ2-3,NA,TRBV11-2,CASSFLAGGTSTDTQYF,TGTGCCAGCAGCTTTTTAGCGGGGGGGACTAGCACAGATACGCAGTATTTT
NA,TRBJ1-2,NA,TRBV14,CASSQVGNYGYTF,TGTGCCAGCAGCCAAGTCGGCAACTATGGCTACACCTTC
TRBD2,TRBJ2-1,once,TRBV9,CASSTTGTSGNNEQFF,TGTGCCAGCAGCACAACCGGGACTAGCGGGAACAATGAGCAGTTCTTC
NA,TRBJ2-1,NA,TRBV7-3,CASSLSPRPNEQFF,TGTGCCAGCAGCTTAAGCCCCCGGCCCAATGAGCAGTTCTTC
NA,TRBJ2-1,NA,TRBV6-5,CASSYSNEQFF,TGTGCCAGCAGTTACAGCAATGAGCAGTTCTTC
NA,TRBJ2-3,NA,TRBV30,CAWSVGAASTDTQYF,TGTGCCTGGAGTGTCGGAGCGGCTAGCACAGATACGCAGTATTTT
NA,TRBJ2-3,NA,TRBV7-2,CASSPPLRASTDTQYF,TGTGCCAGCAGCCCGCCCCTACGGGCTAGCACAGATACGCAGTATTTT
TRBD1,TRBJ2-3,NA,TRBV6-1,CASSALVRGGADTQYF,TGTGCCAGCAGTGCCCTAGTACGAGGGGGCGCAGATACGCAGTATTTT
NA,TRBJ1-2,NA,TRBV5-1,CASSPRPPRDYGYTF,TGCGCCAGCAGTCCCAGGCCCCCCCGGGACTATGGCTACACCTTC
NA,TRBJ1-1,NA,TRBV29-1,CSVGRSETEAFF,TGCAGCGTTGGAAGGTCTGAGACTGAAGCTTTCTTT
NA,TRBJ2-1,few,TRBV25-1,CASSSSLYNEQFF,TGTGCCAGCAGTAGTTCCCTGTACAATGAGCAGTTCTTC
TRBD1,TRBJ1-6,NA,TRBV13,CASSPVGQGVKSSYNSPLHF,TGTGCCAGCAGCCCGGTGGGACAGGGGGTGAAGAGCTCCTATAATTCACCCCTCCACTTT